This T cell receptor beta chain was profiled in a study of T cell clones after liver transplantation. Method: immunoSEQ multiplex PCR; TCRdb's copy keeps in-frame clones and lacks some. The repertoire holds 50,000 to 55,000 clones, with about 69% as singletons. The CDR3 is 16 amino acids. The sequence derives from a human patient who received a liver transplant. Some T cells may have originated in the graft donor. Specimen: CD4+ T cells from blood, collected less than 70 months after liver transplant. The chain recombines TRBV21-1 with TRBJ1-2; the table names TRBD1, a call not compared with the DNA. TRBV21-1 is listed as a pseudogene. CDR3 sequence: CASSPWAGQGNYGYTF. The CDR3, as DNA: TGTGCCAGCAGCCCGTGGGCGGGACAGGGTAACTATGGCTACACCTTC.